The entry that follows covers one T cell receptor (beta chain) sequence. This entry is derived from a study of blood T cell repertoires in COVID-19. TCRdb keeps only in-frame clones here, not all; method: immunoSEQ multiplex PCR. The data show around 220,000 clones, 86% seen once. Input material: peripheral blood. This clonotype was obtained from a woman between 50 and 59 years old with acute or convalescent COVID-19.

CDR3 coding DNA: TGTGCCAGTAGTATAAAAGCAATACCTTCGAATTCACCCCTCCACTTT. Amino acid sequence: CASSIKAIPSNSPLHF. This chain connects TRBV19 to TRBJ1-6; D not resolved. CDR1 and CDR2 from the germline V gene are LNHDA and SQIVND (reference sequence). Trimming removed 2 bases from V and 7 bases from J, with 15 bases in between. The CDR3 is 16 residues long.